This T cell receptor (beta chain) comes out of a study of T cell clusters in autoimmune cytopenias. TRB was amplified from 250 ng of peripheral blood genomic DNA per sample. This clonotype shows up as medium-sized by frequency. The CDR3 has 15 residues. Germline CDR1 and CDR2: MNHEY and SVGAGI. TRB rearrangements were amplified by touch-down multiplex PCR with mixed TRB-A/B primers. After re-calling the multiplex PCR reads, TCRdb lists one entry per CDR3 protein, DNA absent. Its table records some 3,000 distinct CDR3 sequences. The source material was peripheral blood. This rearrangement joins TRBV6-5 to TRBJ2-7; TCRdb names TRBD1, which stays unverified in the absence of DNA. This TCR derives from a human donor with an autoimmune cytopenia or autoimmune hepatitis (not recorded which). The CDR3 here is CASSYRGQGTYEQYF.